These 13 T cell receptor beta chains came from one sample sequenced in a study of T cell responses to AZD1222 COVID-19 vaccine. Clones were read by immunoSEQ multiplex PCR, and TCRdb kept only the in-frame ones, dropping some. The table has 120,000 to 150,000 clones, approximately 92% seen once. Source: peripheral blood, taken on day 0 of AZD1222 vaccination. These receptors all come from an adult in good health.

This clone was observed a single time. The genes are TRBV11-1 and TRBJ2-7, with D unresolved. Trimming stripped 1 base from V and 2 bases from J, with 9 bases between. The germline CDR1 and CDR2 sequences are SGHAT and FQDESV (reference sequence). The CDR3 is 14 residues long. In nucleotides, the CDR3 is TGTGCCAGCAGCTTAGACCTTGGGGCCTACGAGCAGTACTTC. Translating gives CASSLDLGAYEQYF.

This rearrangement joins TRBV5-1 to TRBJ2-5; D is uncertain. Germline CDR1 SGHRS, CDR2 YFSETQ. The germline V and J ends were trimmed by 0 bases and 5 bases, with 8 bases remaining between them. This CDR3 has 13 residues. CDR3 in DNA: TGCGCCAGCAGCTTGGGCGCGGAGGAGACCCAGTACTTC. Protein: CASSLGAEETQYF.

J is TRBJ1-2 and V is TRBV6-6, with 7 bases lining up with TRBD1. Unmatched junction bases numbered 8, after V lost 6 bases and J lost 4 bases. This CDR3 is built from 14 residues. Germline V lookup: CDR1 MNHNY, CDR2 SVGAGI (reference sequence). This CDR3 reads CASSTYRGPYGYTF. The CDR3 nucleotides are TGTGCCAGCAGCACATACAGGGGCCCCTATGGCTACACCTTC.

This chain links TRBV5-4 with TRBJ1-3; D is undetermined. The CDR3 runs to 14 residues. Germline V gives CDR1 SGHNT, CDR2 YYREEE (reference sequence). Trimming took off 5 bases at V and 0 bases at J, with 9 bases between the two ends. CDR3 DNA sequence: TGTGCCAGCAGACCGCCGGGCTCTGGAAACACCATATATTTT. It specifies CASRPPGSGNTIYF.

The chain carries TRBV30 and TRBJ2-1; a possible D gene is TRBD2 (6 bases). This CDR3 comprises 13 residues. V lost 1 base and J 8 bases, leaving 12 bases between the germline ends. Germline CDR1 is GTSNPN and CDR2 is SVGIG (reference sequence). The CDR3 DNA follows: TGTGCCTGGAGTGGAGTAGCGGTCGATGAGCAGTTCTTC. This gives the protein CAWSGVAVDEQFF. Variable domain in full (rest from reference TRBV30 and TRBJ2-1): SQTIHQWPATLVQPVGSPLSLECTVEGTSNPNLYWYRQAAGRGLQLLFYSVGIGQISSEVPQNLSASRPQDRQFILSSKKLLLSDSGFYLCAWSGVAVDEQFFGPGTRLTVL.

V gene TRBV28 combines with J gene TRBJ2-2; 8 bases agree with TRBD1. CDR3 length: 17 residues. Germline trimming cut 5 bases from V and 7 bases from J; bases unmatched to any gene: 15. Looked up from germline, CDR1 is MDHEN and CDR2 is SYDVKM. In DNA form, the CDR3 reads TGTGCCAGCAGTCCCCAATGGCCAGGGGGCGCGGTCGGGGAGCTGTTTTTT. Translation: CASSPQWPGGAVGELFF.

The V and J genes are TRBV5-4 and TRBJ2-1, with 8 bases fitting TRBD1. CDR1 and CDR2 (germline): SGHNT, YYREEE (reference sequence). Losses at the gene ends were 2 bases for V and 5 bases for J; bases not matched to a gene: 6. CDR3 length: 15 amino acids. CDR3 amino acids: CASSFGQGVDNEQFF. The CDR3 nucleotides read TGTGCCAGCAGCTTTGGACAGGGAGTGGACAATGAGCAGTTCTTC. The whole variable domain, remainder taken from reference TRBV5-4 and TRBJ2-1, is ETGVTQSPTHLIKTRGQQVTLRCSSQSGHNTVSWYQQALGQGPQFIFQYYREEENGRGNFPPRFSGLQFPNYSSELNVNALELDDSALYLCASSFGQGVDNEQFFGPGTRLTVL.

Here the CDR3 DNA reads TGTGCCAGCAGGGGGGGGCTGAGCACTGAAGCTTTCTTT. Its protein product is CASRGGLSTEAFF. This chain connects TRBV28 to TRBJ1-1; maybe TRBD1 (6 bases). Germline V gene data show CDR1 as MDHEN and CDR2 as SYDVKM. Deletions cut 6 bases from V and 4 bases from J, with 12 bases between. The CDR3 runs 13 residues.

The V and J genes are TRBV9 and TRBJ2-7; D may be TRBD1 (6 bases). Germline lookup yields CDR1 SGDLS and CDR2 YYNGEE. Trimming removed 3 bases at V and 4 bases at J, with 8 bases between. This CDR3 region has 12 residues. This CDR3 reads CASSATGYEQYF. CDR3 sequence (DNA): TGTGCCAGCAGCGCAACAGGGTACGAGCAGTACTTC.

This chain uses TRBV9 with TRBJ1-4; the match to TRBD1 covers 7 bases. The CDR3 is 15 amino acids. V lost 0 bases to trimming and J lost 10 bases; unmatched junction nucleotides: 9. CDR1 and CDR2 from the germline V gene are SGDLS and YYNGEE. The CDR3 DNA follows: TGTGCCAGCAGCGTAGACGCAGGGGGACTAACAAAACTGTTTTTT. It codes for CASSVDAGGLTKLFF.

V and J are TRBV11-2 and TRBJ2-1; D is unresolved. V was shortened by 2 bases and J by 5 bases, with 7 bases between the two germline ends. Looked up from germline, CDR1 is SGHAT and CDR2 is FQNNGV. The CDR3 covers 13 residues. The CDR3 nucleotides read TGTGCCAGCAGCTTATTTGTCAACAATGAGCAGTTCTTC. Translated: CASSLFVNNEQFF.

The CDR3 DNA sequence: TGTGCCAGCAGCCAAGAATGGGAGGGTTTGGGAACCTTATCGGAAAAACTGTTTTTT. This sequence encodes CASSQEWEGLGTLSEKLFF. The chain couples TRBV14 to TRBJ1-4, with unresolved D. This CDR3 is 19 amino acids long. Trimming removed 0 bases at V and 8 bases at J, with 25 bases between. CDR1 and CDR2 (germline): SGHDN, FVKESK. The variable domain in full, with the rest retrieved from reference TRBV14 and TRBJ1-4, is EAGVTQFPSHSVIEKGQTVTLRCDPISGHDNLYWYRRVMGKEIKFLLHFVKESKQDESGMPNNRFLAERTGGTYSTLKVQPAELEDSGVYFCASSQEWEGLGTLSEKLFFGSGTQLSVL.

This clone was observed once. The chain combines TRBV7-9 with TRBJ2-1, with D possibly matching TRBD2 (5 bases). The CDR3 extends over 13 amino acids. Trimming took 0 bases from V and 8 from J, leaving 8 bases between them. Germline V gene data show CDR1 as SEHNR and CDR2 as FQNEAQ (reference sequence). The CDR3 spells CASSLAGADEQFF. The CDR3 nucleotides are TGTGCCAGCAGCTTAGCGGGAGCGGATGAGCAGTTCTTC.